This T cell receptor beta chain derives from a study of CD8 T cells in Susac syndrome (dated by TCRdb to between 2017 and 2020). For context, the study as a whole: Whether CD8+ T cell activation and differentiation in Susac syndrome was antigen driven was tested using repertoire sequencing. CD8+ T cell repertoire clonality was compared between approximately 12 healthy donors, roughly 14 Susac syndrome patients and roughly 15 multiple sclerosis patients. Summary of the overall study and its limitations: The number of individuals in the TCR sequencing and HLA analysis was acknowledged as relatively small.

Peripheral blood CD8+ and CD4+ T cells from healthy donors, Susac syndrome patients and multiple sclerosis patients were profiled by high-throughput TCR beta sequencing. Treatment-naive patients with stable or active relapsing-remitting disease fulfilling revised McDonald criteria were used as multiple sclerosis controls. Bulk CD8+ and CD4+ T cells were purified by magnetic negative isolation, whereas CD8+ TEMRA cells were enriched by FACS. Blood was drawn into EDTA tubes, processed within 24 hours, and PBMCs were isolated by density gradient centrifugation. PBMCs destined for TCR sequencing were cryopreserved in liquid nitrogen and later thawed in a 37 °C water bath. The sorted or isolated CD4+, CD8+ and CD8+ TEMRA cells reached a purity of at least 90%. Turning to this clonotype: The antigen this receptor binds is unknown. One base away there is no much larger clone; base qualities are not given.

The CDR3 goes from the cysteine to the phenylalanine over 13 residues. Only CDR3 DNA is held: 39 bases, read in frame from base 1. V and J are truncated by 5 bases and 1 base respectively, leaving an intervening sequence of 8 bases. According to the germline V gene, CDR1 reads SGHNT and CDR2 reads YENEEA. RNA was extracted using the RNeasy kit, and roughly 0.45 to 1 microgram was reverse transcribed with random hexamers. The immunoSEQ multiplex PCR assay, which covers 54 Vbeta and 13 Jbeta segments, was used to amplify TCR beta CDR3 regions. To correct PCR amplification bias, a synthetic template baseline was used for both primer optimization and computational correction. For the original study's pipeline: Reads were annotated to V, D and J genes per IMGT and analyzed with immunoSEQ Analyzer, keeping only productive sequences. Clonality was calculated as one minus the Shannon entropy normalized by log2 of the number of productive unique sequences. For each patient and control, public and private clones were evaluated among the 100 most prevalent clones. Susac-specific clones were defined as absent from healthy and MS cohorts, around 970 published viral clones and other ImmuneACCESS disease sequences. The public reads were quality trimmed at Q25 with fastp and then assembled into clones with MiXCR by TCRdb, keeping productive beta chains. Here each entry gathers all rows of one CDR3 protein and keeps the most common genes and DNA. The V and J calls, along with clone size, are taken from TCRdb and not from the paper's own processing. The sample contains roughly 400,000 distinct CDR3 sequences, more than 80% of them found a single time. The ten largest account for approximately 0.12% of the sample.

The source of this sequence is a human donor with multiple sclerosis. The chain employs TRBV11-3 and TRBJ2-5; no D gene is confidently identified. What was sequenced was CD8+ T cells from PBMCs. In nucleotide form, the sequence is TGTGCCAGCAGCGGGCCCCTCCAAGAGACCCAGTACTTC. This gives the protein CASSGPLQETQYF.